This T cell receptor beta chain was captured by sequencing in a study of blood T cells in healthy people across ages. A second PCR, run for about 6 to 12 cycles, used a sample-barcoded 5' primer plus a J-beta primer mix. Paired-end reads containing CDR3 totaled no fewer than 3 million for each sample. TCRdb ran MiXCR on the 5' RACE reads and lists one entry per CDR3 protein. The table lists over a million distinct CDR3 sequences, approximately 42% of them singletons. Broader study findings: Diversity estimated from one million T cells was considered an underestimate. The CMV status of each donor remained undetermined, and this could have confounded shifts in expanded clonotypes. No conclusive comparison of naive versus antigen-experienced cells was possible with unsorted PBMCs.

With respect to this clonotype: The antigen is undetermined.

The sample comprised blood. This TCR derives from a woman younger than 30 in good health.

CDR3 region: CASRLTLTRSSYEQYF. The CDR3 DNA reads TGTGCCAGTCGACTAACCCTAACGCGGAGTTCCTACGAGCAGTACTTC. The rearrangement uses TRBV2 and TRBJ2-7, with D possibly being TRBD2 (5 bases). Germline lookup yields CDR1 SNHLY and CDR2 FYNNEI. The V end lost 9 bases, the J end lost 1 base, and 22 bases lay between the germline ends. This CDR3 spans 16 amino acids.